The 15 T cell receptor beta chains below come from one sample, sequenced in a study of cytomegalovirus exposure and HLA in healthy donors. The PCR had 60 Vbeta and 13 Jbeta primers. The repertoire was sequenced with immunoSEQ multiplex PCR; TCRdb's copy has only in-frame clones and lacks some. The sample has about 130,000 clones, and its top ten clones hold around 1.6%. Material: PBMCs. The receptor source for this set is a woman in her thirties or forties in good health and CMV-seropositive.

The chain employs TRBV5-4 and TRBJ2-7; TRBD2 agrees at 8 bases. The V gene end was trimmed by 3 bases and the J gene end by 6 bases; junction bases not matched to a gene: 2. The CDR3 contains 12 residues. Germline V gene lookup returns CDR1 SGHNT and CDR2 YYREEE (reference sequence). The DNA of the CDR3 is TGTGCCAGCAGCTCGGGAGGGTCCGAGCAGTACTTC. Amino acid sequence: CASSSGGSEQYF.

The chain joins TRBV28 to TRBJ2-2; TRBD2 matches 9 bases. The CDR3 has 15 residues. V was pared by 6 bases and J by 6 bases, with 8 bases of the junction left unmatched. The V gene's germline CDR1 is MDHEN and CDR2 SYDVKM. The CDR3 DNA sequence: TGTGCCAGCAGACCGACTAGCGGAGATTCCGGGGAGCTGTTTTTT. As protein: CASRPTSGDSGELFF.

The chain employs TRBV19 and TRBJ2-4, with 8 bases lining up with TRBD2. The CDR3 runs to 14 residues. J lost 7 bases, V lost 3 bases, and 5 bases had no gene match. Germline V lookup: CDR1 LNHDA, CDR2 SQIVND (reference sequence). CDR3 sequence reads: CASSMMLAGNIQYF. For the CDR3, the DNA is TGTGCCAGTAGTATGATGTTAGCGGGGAACATTCAGTACTTC.

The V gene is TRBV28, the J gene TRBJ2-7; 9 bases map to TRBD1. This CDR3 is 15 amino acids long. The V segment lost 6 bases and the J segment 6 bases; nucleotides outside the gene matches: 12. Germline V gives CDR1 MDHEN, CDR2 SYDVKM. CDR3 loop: CASRLPDRGLSEQYF. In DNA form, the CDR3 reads TGTGCCAGCAGACTTCCGGACAGGGGCCTCTCCGAGCAGTACTTC.

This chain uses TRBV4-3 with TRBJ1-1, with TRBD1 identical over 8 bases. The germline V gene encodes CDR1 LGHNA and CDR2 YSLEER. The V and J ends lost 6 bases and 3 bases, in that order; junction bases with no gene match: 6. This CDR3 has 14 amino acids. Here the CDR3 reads CASRDRVLDTEAFF. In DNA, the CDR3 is TGCGCCAGCAGGGACAGGGTTTTAGACACTGAAGCTTTCTTT.

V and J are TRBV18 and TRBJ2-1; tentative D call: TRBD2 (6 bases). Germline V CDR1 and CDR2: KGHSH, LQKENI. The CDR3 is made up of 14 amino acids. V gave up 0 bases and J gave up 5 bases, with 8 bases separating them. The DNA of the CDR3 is TGTGCCAGCTCACCACCGGCGGGAAACAATGAGCAGTTCTTC. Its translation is CASSPPAGNNEQFF. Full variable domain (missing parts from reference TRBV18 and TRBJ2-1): NAGVMQNPRHLVRRRGQEARLRCSPMKGHSHVYWYRQLPEEGLKFMVYLQKENIIDESGMPKERFSAEFPKEGPSILRIQQVVRGDSAAYFCASSPPAGNNEQFFGPGTRLTVL.

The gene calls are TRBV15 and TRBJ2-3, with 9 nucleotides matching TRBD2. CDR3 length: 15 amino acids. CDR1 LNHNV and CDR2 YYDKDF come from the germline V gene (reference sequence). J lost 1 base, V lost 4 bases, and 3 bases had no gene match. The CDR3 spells CATSIRTSGTDTQYF. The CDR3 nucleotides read TGTGCCACCAGCATTAGGACTAGCGGCACAGATACGCAGTATTTT.

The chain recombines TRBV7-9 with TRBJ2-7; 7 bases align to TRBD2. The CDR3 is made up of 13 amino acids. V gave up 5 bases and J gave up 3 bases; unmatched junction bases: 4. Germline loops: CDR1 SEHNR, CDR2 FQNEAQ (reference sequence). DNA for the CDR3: TGTGCCAGCAGCCCCGGGGGGAACTACGAGCAGTACTTC. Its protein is CASSPGGNYEQYF.

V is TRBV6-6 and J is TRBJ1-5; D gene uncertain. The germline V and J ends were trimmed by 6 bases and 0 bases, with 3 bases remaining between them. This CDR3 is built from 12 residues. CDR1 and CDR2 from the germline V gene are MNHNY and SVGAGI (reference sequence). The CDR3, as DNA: TGTGCCAGCAGCAATAGCAATCAGCCCCAGCATTTT. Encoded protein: CASSNSNQPQHF.

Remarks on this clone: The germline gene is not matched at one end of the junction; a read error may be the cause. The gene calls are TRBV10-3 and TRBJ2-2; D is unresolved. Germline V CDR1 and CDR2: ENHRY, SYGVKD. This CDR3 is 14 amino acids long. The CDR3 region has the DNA TGTGCCTTCAGACTGGAGTCGAACACCGGGGAGCTGTTTTTT. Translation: CAFRLESNTGELFF.

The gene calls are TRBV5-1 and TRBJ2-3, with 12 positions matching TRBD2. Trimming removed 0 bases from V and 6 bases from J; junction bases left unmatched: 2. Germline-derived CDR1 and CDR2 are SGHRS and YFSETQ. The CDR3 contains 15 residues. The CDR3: CASSLGGLAGDTQYF. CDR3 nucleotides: TGCGCCAGCAGCTTGGGAGGACTAGCGGGGGATACGCAGTATTTT.

The DNA for the CDR3 is TGTGCCAGCTCCCAGACAGGGCCCAATCAGCCCCAGCATTTT. Its translation is CASSQTGPNQPQHF. V gene TRBV28 combines with J gene TRBJ1-5, with 7 nucleotides matching TRBD1. Germline assignment: CDR1 MDHEN and CDR2 SYDVKM. The CDR3 is made up of 14 amino acids. V shed 8 bases, J shed 3 bases, and the junction held 7 bases outside the gene matches.

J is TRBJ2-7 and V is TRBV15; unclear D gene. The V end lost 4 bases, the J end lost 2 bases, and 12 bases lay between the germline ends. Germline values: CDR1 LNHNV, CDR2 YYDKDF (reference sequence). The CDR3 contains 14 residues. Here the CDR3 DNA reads TGTGCCACCAGCACGCACATGAACCCCTACGAGCAGTACTTC. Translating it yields CATSTHMNPYEQYF.

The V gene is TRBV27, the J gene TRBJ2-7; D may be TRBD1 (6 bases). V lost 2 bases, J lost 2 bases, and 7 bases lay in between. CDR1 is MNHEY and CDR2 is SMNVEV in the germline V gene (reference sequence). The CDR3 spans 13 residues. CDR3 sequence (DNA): TGTGCCAGCAGTTTACGGGACACCTACGAGCAGTACTTC. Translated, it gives CASSLRDTYEQYF.

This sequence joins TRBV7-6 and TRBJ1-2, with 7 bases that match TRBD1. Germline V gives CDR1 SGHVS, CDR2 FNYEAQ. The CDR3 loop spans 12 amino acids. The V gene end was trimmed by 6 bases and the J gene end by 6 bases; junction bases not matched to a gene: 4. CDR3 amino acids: CASRTGTDGYTF. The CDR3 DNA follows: TGTGCCAGCAGGACCGGGACAGATGGCTACACCTTC.